These 27 T cell receptor beta chains share one sample of origin, sequenced in a study of blood T cell repertoires in COVID-19. The assay was immunoSEQ multiplex PCR, and TCRdb's table has in-frame clones only and misses some. Of some 93,000 clones listed, around nine tenths are singletons. Sequenced sample: peripheral blood. These receptors were collected from a man between 60 and 75 years old with acute or convalescent COVID-19.

The V gene is TRBV6-2 or TRBV6-3, the J gene TRBJ1-6, with unresolved D. The V end lost 6 bases, the J end lost 8 bases, and 14 bases lay between the germline ends. Per the germline V gene, CDR1 is MNHEY and CDR2 is SVGEGT. The CDR3 totals 14 residues. The DNA of the CDR3 is TGTGCCAGCAGCTTTGAGGGTATGGATTCACCCCTCCACTTT. As protein: CASSFEGMDSPLHF.

This chain joins TRBV5-1 and TRBJ2-1; TRBD2 agrees at 13 bases. This CDR3 is 16 amino acids long. V was clipped by 3 bases and J by 6 bases; unmatched bases: 6. The germline V gene has CDR1 SGHRS and CDR2 YFSETQ. The CDR3 nucleotides are TGCGCCAGCAGCTCTGGACTAGCGGGAGCCTTCAATGAGCAGTTCTTC. Its protein is CASSSGLAGAFNEQFF. The whole variable domain, remainder taken from reference TRBV5-1 and TRBJ2-1, is KAGVTQTPRYLIKTRGQQVTLSCSPISGHRSVSWYQQTPGQGLQFLFEYFSETQRNKGNFPGRFSGRQFSNSRSEMNVSTLELGDSALYLCASSSGLAGAFNEQFFGPGTRLTVL.

The chain joins TRBV5-1 to TRBJ2-3; D gene uncertain. Germline V gives CDR1 SGHRS, CDR2 YFSETQ. The CDR3 runs to 12 residues. Trimming cost V 2 bases and J 5 bases, with 6 bases left between them. The CDR3 DNA is TGCGCCAGCAGCTTCCCCGGAGATACGCAGTATTTT. It encodes CASSFPGDTQYF.

This sequence joins TRBV30 and TRBJ1-4, with a tentative D call TRBD1 (5 bases). The germline V and J ends were trimmed by 5 bases and 10 bases, with 17 bases remaining between them. This CDR3 is built from 13 residues. Germline CDR1 reads GTSNPN; CDR2 reads SVGIG (reference sequence). DNA of the CDR3: TGTGCCTGGGCCTTTGGGGACGGGGGAAAACTGTTTTTT. As protein: CAWAFGDGGKLFF. Drawing the rest from reference TRBV30 and TRBJ1-4, the complete variable domain is SQTIHQWPATLVQPVGSPLSLECTVEGTSNPNLYWYRQAAGRGLQLLFYSVGIGQISSEVPQNLSASRPQDRQFILSSKKLLLSDSGFYLCAWAFGDGGKLFFGSGTQLSVL.

The CDR3 DNA reads as TGTGCTAGTGGTATTGACGGGAGCTCTGGAAACACCATATATTTT. Protein: CASGIDGSSGNTIYF. The chain couples TRBV12-5 to TRBJ1-3; D uncertain. V gave up 5 bases and J gave up 0 bases, with 11 bases separating them. This CDR3 contains 15 residues. Germline loops: CDR1 LGHNT, CDR2 FRNRAP.

This clone was detected once. This chain links TRBV3-1 (or the pseudogene TRBV3-2) with TRBJ2-7; 9 positions agree with TRBD2. Unmatched junction bases numbered 6, after V lost 0 bases and J lost 6 bases. From germline, CDR1 is LGHDT and CDR2 YNNKEL (reference sequence). The CDR3 contains 15 residues. CDR3 nucleotide sequence: TGTGCCAGCAGCCAAGATTGGGCGGGAGGGCTCGAGCAGTACTTC. This encodes CASSQDWAGGLEQYF.

The rearrangement uses TRBV21-1 and TRBJ2-1; whether TRBD1, the table's D call, matches the DNA was not checked. TRBV21-1 is classified as a pseudogene. This CDR3 is 17 amino acids long. The DNA of the CDR3 is TGTGCCAGCAGCCCACCCTTGGCCAGGGCACTTTCCGGTGAGCAGTTCTTC. Its protein product is CASSPPLARALSGEQFF.

The chain employs TRBV7-2 and TRBJ1-1, with a weak D call TRBD1 (5 bases). Germline assignment: CDR1 SGHTA and CDR2 FQGNSA. This CDR3 contains 15 residues. V shed 2 bases and J shed 4 bases, with 14 bases lying between them. CDR3 protein: CASSLFNRFATEAFF. CDR3 DNA: TGTGCCAGCAGCTTATTTAACAGGTTTGCCACTGAAGCTTTCTTT.

The chain couples TRBV10-3 to TRBJ1-6, with D unclear. Germline values: CDR1 ENHRY, CDR2 SYGVKD. V lost 8 bases and J lost 9, with 14 bases in between. This CDR3 comprises 13 residues. The CDR3 spells CAIERDLGSPLHF. The CDR3 DNA sequence: TGTGCCATCGAACGGGATTTGGGTTCACCCCTCCACTTT.

J is TRBJ1-1 and V is TRBV21-1; whether TRBD1, the table's D call, matches the DNA was not checked. TRBV21-1 is labeled a pseudogene. The CDR3 has 14 residues. The CDR3 protein is CASSKGGAGTEAFF. CDR3 coding DNA: TGTGCCAGCAGCAAAGGGGGCGCAGGGACTGAAGCTTTCTTT.

The chain uses TRBV7-2 and TRBJ1-5; perhaps TRBD1 as D (5 bases). This CDR3 has 16 residues. V was shortened by 2 bases and J by 4 bases, with 15 bases between the two germline ends. The germline gives CDR1 SGHTA, CDR2 FQGNSA. CDR3 loop: CASSLQGQMTNQPQHF. The CDR3 bases are TGTGCCAGCAGCTTACAGGGCCAAATGACTAATCAGCCCCAGCATTTT.

V and J are TRBV7-9 and TRBJ2-1; 8 bases agree with TRBD2. Trimming took 0 bases from V and 14 from J; bases not matched to a gene: 12. CDR3 length: 15 amino acids. The germline V gene encodes CDR1 SEHNR and CDR2 FQNEAQ (reference sequence). CDR3 sequence (DNA): TGTGCCAGCAGCTTAGCGTGGCGGGAGGCTTCGGAGGAGTTCTTC. Translating it yields CASSLAWREASEEFF. The complete variable domain, with remaining parts taken from reference TRBV7-9 and TRBJ2-1, reads DTGVSQNPRHKITKRGQNVTFRCDPISEHNRLYWYRQTLGQGPEFLTYFQNEAQLEKSRLLSDRFSAERPKGSFSTLEIQRTEQGDSAMYLCASSLAWREASEEFFGPGTRLTVL.

This rearrangement joins TRBV10-1 to TRBJ2-1, with D hard to call. The CDR3 runs to 14 residues. V shed 4 bases and J shed 5 bases, with 12 bases lying between them. Germline loops: CDR1 WNHNN, CDR2 SYGVQD (reference sequence). The CDR3 bases are TGCGCCAGCAGTGGTTTACATATCGACAATGAGCAGTTCTTC. Translation gives CASSGLHIDNEQFF.

CDR3 DNA sequence: TGCGCCAGCAGAGTCGGACTAGCGGTATACAATGAGCAGTTCTTC. This encodes CASRVGLAVYNEQFF. The chain uses TRBV10-1 and TRBJ2-1; 10 nucleotides match TRBD2. V lost 6 bases to trimming and J lost 4 bases; unmatched junction nucleotides: 6. The CDR3 loop spans 15 amino acids. Germline V gene data show CDR1 as WNHNN and CDR2 as SYGVQD (reference sequence).

The V call is TRBV20-1, the J call TRBJ2-5; perhaps TRBD2 as D (6 bases). This CDR3 is 11 amino acids long. With 3 bases removed from V and 7 bases from J, the gap between germline ends came to 9 bases. Germline-derived CDR1 and CDR2 are DFQATT and SNEGSKA (reference sequence). The CDR3 spells CSASLRGTQYF. In DNA, the CDR3 is TGCAGTGCTAGTTTGCGGGGGACCCAGTACTTC.

A word on this clone: Additional DNA sequences in this sample encode the identical CDR3. V gene TRBV15 combines with J gene TRBJ1-1; D might be TRBD1 (5 bases). V was cut by 1 base and J by 1 base, with 13 bases left in between. Germline V gene data show CDR1 as LNHNV and CDR2 as YYDKDF (reference sequence). The CDR3 sequence is 16 residues long. CDR3 in amino acids: CATSRGRGKGNTEAFF. The CDR3 DNA follows: TGTGCCACCAGCAGAGGTAGGGGAAAGGGGAACACTGAAGCTTTCTTT. The full variable domain, completed using reference TRBV15 and TRBJ1-1, is DAMVIQNPRYQVTQFGKPVTLSCSQTLNHNVMYWYQQKSSQAPKLLFHYYDKDFNNEADTPDNFQSRRPNTSFCFLDIRSPGLGDTAMYLCATSRGRGKGNTEAFFGQGTRLTVV.

To note about this clone: A read error may produce the germline difference seen at one junction end. The chain links TRBV7-3 to TRBJ1-1; TRBD1 matches 7 bases. The V gene's germline CDR1 is SGHTA and CDR2 FQGTGA. The CDR3 has 13 residues. In DNA form, the CDR3 reads TGTGCCAGCAGCCTAACCTTACAGGGGAGGCCTTTCTTT. It is translated as CASSLTLQGRPFF.

The chain is built from TRBV4-3 and TRBJ1-2; 8 bases agree with TRBD1. The J segment lost 2 bases and the V segment lost 4 bases, leaving 6 bases of the junction unmatched. Germline V CDR1 and CDR2: LGHNA, YSLEER. This CDR3 spans 15 amino acids. DNA of the CDR3: TGCGCCAGCAGCCGGACAGGGACTATAAACTATGGCTACACCTTC. Amino acids: CASSRTGTINYGYTF.

The rearrangement joins TRBV19 to TRBJ1-3; D gene ambiguous. CDR3 length equals 16 residues. The V end lost 7 bases, the J end lost 0 bases, and 16 bases lay between the germline ends. From germline, CDR1 is LNHDA and CDR2 SQIVND (reference sequence). The CDR3 sequence is CASTGRRESSGNTIYF. The DNA for the CDR3 is TGTGCCAGTACGGGGAGACGGGAGAGCTCTGGAAACACCATATATTTT.

The table lists this clone with a count of one. The chain recombines TRBV12-3 or TRBV12-4 with TRBJ2-1, with D maybe TRBD2 (5 bases). V lost 3 bases and J 8 bases, leaving 11 bases between the germline ends. The CDR3 consists of 13 residues. As DNA, the CDR3 is TGTGCCAGCAGTTTTGGCCCGAGGGATGAGCAGTTCTTC. It encodes CASSFGPRDEQFF.

This chain uses TRBV5-6 with TRBJ2-7, with 12 bases identical to TRBD2. Trimming at V came to 3 bases and at J to 2 bases, leaving 0 bases not matched to a gene. The CDR3 totals 14 residues. Germline CDR1 and CDR2: SGHDT and YYEEEE. The CDR3 protein is CASSSSGGAYEQYF. CDR3 sequence (DNA): TGTGCCAGCAGCTCTAGCGGGGGGGCCTACGAGCAGTACTTC.

This clone was seen a single time. J is TRBJ1-3 and V is TRBV18; D is undetermined. Trimming pared 6 bases from V and 0 bases from J, leaving 15 bases between. From germline, CDR1 is KGHSH and CDR2 LQKENI. The CDR3 is 16 residues long. The CDR3 DNA is TGTGCCAGCTCTCCCCGCAGGCCCGACTCTGGAAACACCATATATTTT. Its protein is CASSPRRPDSGNTIYF.

The V call is TRBV7-8, the J call TRBJ1-2, with 7 bases lining up with TRBD1. The CDR3 is made up of 15 amino acids. V lost 5 bases and J lost 6; bases outside the gene matches: 12. Germline V CDR1 and CDR2: SGHVS, FQNEAQ. The CDR3 bases are TGTGCCAGCAGCCGAGATACAGGGGCCCTTGATGGCTACACCTTC. It specifies CASSRDTGALDGYTF.

The chain is built from TRBV19 and TRBJ2-2; D not resolved. Germline CDR1 is LNHDA and CDR2 is SQIVND (reference sequence). CDR3 size: 16 residues. The V end was cut by 0 bases, the J end by 0 bases, with 8 bases between. CDR3 coding DNA: TGTGCCAGTAGTATAGAGGCCAGATCGAACACCGGGGAGCTGTTTTTT. This codes for CASSIEARSNTGELFF.

The J gene is TRBJ1-4, the V gene TRBV10-2, with TRBD1 matching 9 bases. Per germline, CDR1 WSHSY and CDR2 SAAADI. This CDR3 is built from 15 residues. The junction had 7 bases not matched to a gene; V was cut back by 6 bases and J by 5 bases. CDR3 in amino acids: CASRERGQGNEKLFF. In DNA form, the CDR3 reads TGCGCCAGCAGGGAAAGGGGACAGGGAAATGAAAAACTGTTTTTT.

This clone appeared a single time. The chain uses TRBV30 and TRBJ2-7; TRBD1 is a possible D gene (5 bases). CDR3 length: 17 residues. Between the trimmed V and J ends, which lost 0 bases and 2 bases, there was a span of 20 bases. Germline assignment: CDR1 GTSNPN and CDR2 SVGIG (reference sequence). CDR3 amino acids: CAWSVGPAGWGPYEQYF. For the CDR3, the DNA is TGTGCCTGGAGTGTAGGCCCCGCCGGGTGGGGCCCCTACGAGCAGTACTTC.

V gene TRBV13 combines with J gene TRBJ2-3; 13 nucleotides match TRBD2. This CDR3 contains 15 residues. CDR1 PRHDT and CDR2 FYEKMQ come from the germline V gene (reference sequence). J was trimmed by 7 bases and V by 0 bases; bases with no gene match: 1. The CDR3: CASSLGTSGRYTQYF. The CDR3 nucleotides are TGTGCCAGCAGCTTAGGGACTAGCGGGAGGTATACGCAGTATTTT. Supplemented by reference TRBV13 and TRBJ2-3, the full variable domain reads AAGVIQSPRHLIKEKRETATLKCYPIPRHDTVYWYQQGPGQDPQFLISFYEKMQSDKGSIPDRFSAQQFSDYHSELNMSSLELGDSALYFCASSLGTSGRYTQYFGPGTRLTVL.